This T cell receptor (beta chain) is drawn from a study of blood T cell repertoires in COVID-19. Study details: PBMCs, B-cell-depleted T cells, or T cells provided the cDNA or gDNA that made up the material.

In assigning cohorts, the study relied on participant-reported clinical history. Authors' methods: Estimated nucleated cell counts came from reference gene primer amplification. Here immunoSEQ multiplex PCR was the method, and the copy in TCRdb shows in-frame clones only, minus some. V, J and clone size reflect that table, while D and trimming were determined from the DNA. The sample has over 200,000 clones, around 88% seen once. Germline V gene data show CDR1 as LNHDA and CDR2 as SQIVND (reference sequence). This CDR3 comprises 14 residues. V gave up 6 bases and J gave up 4 bases, with 15 bases separating them.

The sequence was obtained from a woman in her thirties or forties with acute COVID-19. The sequencing input was PBMCs or T cells enriched from blood (not recorded which). The chain couples TRBV19 to TRBJ1-1, with D hard to call. In DNA form, the CDR3 reads TGTGCCAGTAGAATACCCTCAGCGGGCACTGAAGCTTTCTTT. Its translation: CASRIPSAGTEAFF.